The entry below describes one TCR beta chain. The antigen is unknown. Libraries were prepared by immunoSEQ multiplex PCR; TCRdb keeps only in-frame clonotypes and omits some of them. The table has roughly 70,000 clones, nearly 95% seen once. Sample time point: newly diagnosed, previously untreated cHL patient sample. This record belongs to a study of PD-1 blockade in classical Hodgkin lymphoma. Study-level points and caveats: At baseline, newly diagnosed patients reportedly showed less TCR diversity than healthy donors. Although disease activity or prior therapy may be involved, causes of the repertoire differences remain undefined.

Sequences were obtained from peripheral blood mononuclear cells (PBMCs). The TCR was taken from a human donor with classical Hodgkin lymphoma.

CDR3 in amino acids: CATVEGFRTDTQYF. In DNA form, the CDR3 reads TGTGCCACCGTTGAGGGGTTTCGCACAGATACGCAGTATTTT. The V call is TRBV10-3, the J call TRBJ2-3; D assignment may be TRBD1 or TRBD2 (5 bases each). The ends were cut back, 10 bases at V and 1 base at J, with 15 bases in the middle. This CDR3 is built from 14 residues. Germline V lookup: CDR1 ENHRY, CDR2 SYGVKD.